This section outlines one T cell receptor (beta chain) sequence together with its context. Germline V gives CDR1 SQVTM, CDR2 ANQGSEA. There are 14 residues in the CDR3. Trimming shortened V by 3 bases and J by 4 bases, and 14 bases separated the two germline ends. The sample belongs to a study of blood T cell repertoires in COVID-19. As for the study in general: Italy, Spain and the United States were the sources of the convalescent and acute COVID-19 samples. From T cells, B-cell-depleted T cells, or PBMCs came the material, which was cDNA or gDNA.

Participants spanned ages about 18 to 90 years and resided in over 20 US areas. In Cohort 3, a recovered donor had either two negative PCRs, clearance, or symptom resolution. The repertoire was sequenced with immunoSEQ multiplex PCR; TCRdb's copy has only in-frame clones and lacks some. The sample has a few hundred thousand clones; about 90% are singletons. The chain uses TRBV29-1 and TRBJ2-3; a possible D gene is TRBD1 (5 bases). The source material was PBMCs or T cells enriched from blood (not recorded which). This receptor was taken from a woman aged 60-70 years who had recovered from COVID-19. CDR3 region: CSVDDFPRADTQYF. For the CDR3, the DNA is TGCAGCGTTGATGACTTTCCCAGGGCAGATACGCAGTATTTT.